One and the same sample provided the 25 T cell receptor beta chains below, sequenced in a study of blood T cell repertoires in COVID-19. The assay was immunoSEQ multiplex PCR, and TCRdb's table has in-frame clones only and misses some. The data contain about 260,000 clones, 80% to 90% of them singletons. Sequencing was done on a sample of peripheral blood. Every receptor here comes from a woman in her seventies with COVID-19, enrolled during active disease.

The chain uses TRBV28 and TRBJ2-3; unclear D gene. Trimming stripped 6 bases from V and 1 base from J, with 11 bases between. Germline values: CDR1 MDHEN, CDR2 SYDVKM. The CDR3 is 14 amino acids. This CDR3 is CASSRGDGTDTQYF. The DNA for the CDR3 is TGTGCCAGCAGCCGAGGTGATGGCACAGATACGCAGTATTTT.

This clone has a single count. The rearrangement links TRBV9 to TRBJ1-5; 8 nucleotides align to TRBD1. The junction had 2 bases not matched to a gene; V was cut back by 0 bases and J by 6 bases. CDR1 SGDLS and CDR2 YYNGEE come from the germline V gene. The CDR3 runs 14 residues. This chain's CDR3 is CASSVGTGSQPQHF. DNA of the CDR3: TGTGCCAGCAGCGTAGGGACAGGGAGTCAGCCCCAGCATTTT.

The chain carries TRBV5-1 and TRBJ1-1; D is ambiguous. V lost 0 bases and J 5 bases, leaving 14 bases between the germline ends. The CDR3 is made up of 15 amino acids. Germline V gives CDR1 SGHRS, CDR2 YFSETQ. CDR3 nucleotide sequence: TGCGCCAGCAGCTTGGCCGCGGGGTGGGGTACTGAAGCTTTCTTT. Amino acid sequence: CASSLAAGWGTEAFF.

The genes are TRBV18 and TRBJ2-2; 8 positions match TRBD1. This CDR3 has 14 amino acids. V shed 2 bases and J 11 bases; nucleotides not matched to a gene: 7. The V gene's germline CDR1 is KGHSH and CDR2 LQKENI. CDR3 protein: CASSPTGQAVELFF. Here the CDR3 DNA reads TGTGCCAGCTCACCAACGGGACAGGCCGTCGAGCTGTTTTTT.

The chain couples TRBV11-2 to TRBJ2-3, with TRBD2 as a possible D gene (6 bases). Germline V gene sequence: CDR1 SGHAT, CDR2 FQNNGV. With 2 bases removed from V and 5 bases from J, the gap between germline ends came to 11 bases. The CDR3 covers 14 residues. CDR3 bases: TGTGCCAGCAGCTTATCCGGGGGAGAAGATACGCAGTATTTT. Protein: CASSLSGGEDTQYF.

As for this clone: A junction end diverges from the germline sequence, so it may reflect a read error. The chain uses TRBV10-3 and TRBJ1-2; D is perhaps TRBD1 (5 bases). Germline CDR1 and CDR2: ENHRY and SYGVKD. The CDR3 length is 12 residues. In nucleotides, the CDR3 is TGTGCCATCAGTCAGGGTTCCTCGGGTGAGGCCTTC. It is translated as CAISQGSSGEAF.

This clone was detected a few times. The chain is built from TRBV19 and TRBJ1-5, with 7 bases matching TRBD1. V was pared by 7 bases and J by 5 bases, with 5 bases of the junction left unmatched. This CDR3 contains 13 residues. Per germline, CDR1 LNHDA and CDR2 SQIVND (reference sequence). The CDR3 sequence is CASTKTGDQPQHF. Here the CDR3 DNA reads TGTGCCAGTACAAAAACAGGGGATCAGCCCCAGCATTTT. Complete variable domain (other parts from reference TRBV19 and TRBJ1-5): DGGITQSPKYLFRKEGQNVTLSCEQNLNHDAMYWYRQDPGQGLRLIYYSQIVNDFQKGDIAEGYSVSREKKESFPLTVTSAQKNPTAFYLCASTKTGDQPQHFGDGTRLSIL.

The gene calls are TRBV7-9 and TRBJ2-6, with D perhaps TRBD2 (6 bases). The CDR3 loop spans 15 amino acids. Germline V gene data show CDR1 as SEHNR and CDR2 as FQNEAQ (reference sequence). V shed 6 bases and J shed 2 bases, with 11 bases lying between them. In nucleotides, the CDR3 is TGTGCCAGCAGACCGGGCGGGGCTGGGGCCAACGTCCTGACTTTC. The encoded protein is CASRPGGAGANVLTF.

J is TRBJ1-1 and V is TRBV28; D remains unclear. V dropped 1 base and J dropped 7 bases, with 13 bases sitting between them. The germline CDR1 and CDR2 sequences are MDHEN and SYDVKM. The CDR3 totals 14 residues. CDR3 loop: CASSLSNRRIEAFF. The DNA for the CDR3 is TGTGCCAGCAGTTTATCTAACAGAAGAATTGAAGCTTTCTTT.

The V call is TRBV10-3, the J call TRBJ2-7, with 7 bases identical to TRBD1. Germline assignment: CDR1 ENHRY and CDR2 SYGVKD. The junction had 14 bases not matched to a gene; V was cut back by 6 bases and J by 0 bases. CDR3 size: 17 residues. The CDR3 reads CAISSTGRLASSYEQYF. As DNA, the CDR3 is TGTGCCATCAGCTCGACAGGGAGACTGGCTAGCTCCTACGAGCAGTACTTC.

This clone was counted once. The rearrangement uses TRBV12-3 or TRBV12-4 and TRBJ2-2; TRBD2 aligns across 7 bases. After removal of 6 bases from V and 7 bases from J, the junction contained 5 bases not matched to a gene. The CDR3 sequence is 13 residues long. Here the CDR3 reads CASSPTSLGELFF. CDR3 DNA sequence: TGTGCCAGCAGCCCGACTAGCCTCGGGGAGCTGTTTTTT.

This clone has more than one count but fewer than ten. The chain is built from TRBV11-3 and TRBJ1-1; TRBD1 agrees at 9 bases. CDR1 and CDR2 (germline): SGHNT, YENEEA. CDR3 size: 14 residues. V shed 5 bases, J shed 6 bases, and the junction held 7 bases outside the gene matches. This chain's CDR3 is CASSADRGLAEAFF. The CDR3 DNA is TGTGCCAGCAGCGCGGACAGGGGCCTGGCTGAAGCTTTCTTT.

The rearrangement joins TRBV15 to TRBJ1-3; D perhaps matches TRBD1 (5 bases). This CDR3 contains 15 residues. V shed 0 bases and J shed 0 bases, with 6 bases lying between them. In germline, CDR1 is LNHNV, CDR2 YYDKDF (reference sequence). CDR3 amino acids: CATSRDGASGNTIYF. The CDR3 coding sequence is TGTGCCACCAGCAGAGATGGGGCCTCTGGAAACACCATATATTTT.

V gene TRBV6-5 combines with J gene TRBJ1-1; unclear D gene. V lost 8 bases, J lost 2 bases, and 12 bases lay in between. The CDR3 loop spans 13 amino acids. Germline V gene data show CDR1 as MNHEY and CDR2 as SVGAGI. As DNA, the CDR3 is TGTGCCAGCCTCCTCGCGGTTAACACTGAAGCTTTCTTT. It specifies CASLLAVNTEAFF.

V usage is TRBV18 and J usage is TRBJ2-7; TRBD1 might be the D (5 bases). Germline-derived CDR1 and CDR2 are KGHSH and LQKENI. The CDR3 extends over 16 amino acids. Trimming took off 1 base at V and 3 bases at J, with 16 bases between the two ends. CDR3 coding DNA: TGTGCCAGCTCACCACTCGGAGATCAGGGATTCTACGAGCAGTACTTC. This encodes CASSPLGDQGFYEQYF.

The V and J genes are TRBV29-1 and TRBJ2-7, with 9 positions matching TRBD1. The CDR3 runs to 15 residues. The V segment lost 2 bases and the J segment 5 bases; nucleotides outside the gene matches: 10. Germline loops: CDR1 SQVTM, CDR2 ANQGSEA. This CDR3 is CSVETTGGRLHEQYF. The CDR3, as DNA: TGCAGCGTTGAAACGACAGGGGGGCGGCTCCACGAGCAGTACTTC.

The rearrangement links TRBV29-1 to TRBJ2-2; D may be TRBD1 (5 bases). CDR1 is SQVTM, CDR2 ANQGSEA, per germline. Trimming stripped 5 bases from V and 7 bases from J, with 17 bases between. There are 14 residues in the CDR3. This chain's CDR3 is CSVLRQRSGGELFF. The CDR3, as DNA: TGCAGCGTTCTGAGACAGCGATCGGGCGGGGAGCTGTTTTTT.

The genes are TRBV27 and TRBJ1-4; 12 nucleotides agree with TRBD1. The V gene's germline CDR1 is MNHEY and CDR2 SMNVEV (reference sequence). The V and J ends lost 3 bases and 10 bases, in that order; junction bases with no gene match: 9. This CDR3 region has 16 residues. The CDR3 DNA sequence: TGTGCCAGCAGTTTCCTGTCCGGGACAGGGGGCGCAAAACTGTTTTTT. This codes for CASSFLSGTGGAKLFF.

This chain uses TRBV21-1 with TRBJ1-1. TRBV21-1 is a listed pseudogene. The CDR3 consists of 16 residues. The CDR3 spells CASSKVKGGGNTEAFF. The CDR3 coding sequence is TGTGCCAGCAGCAAAGTCAAGGGAGGGGGGAACACTGAAGCTTTCTTT.

This sequence joins TRBV9 and TRBJ2-7; 9 nucleotides line up with TRBD1. V trimming: 0 bases; J trimming: 4 bases; junction bases outside the gene matches: 5. Germline CDR1 SGDLS, CDR2 YYNGEE. The CDR3 runs 15 residues. In DNA, the CDR3 is TGTGCCAGCAGCGTAGGAGGGACAGGGTTGTACGAGCAGTACTTC. It codes for CASSVGGTGLYEQYF.

The chain links TRBV7-3 to TRBJ2-5; 9 bases line up with TRBD1. The CDR3 contains 16 residues. V lost 5 bases to trimming and J lost 2 bases; unmatched junction nucleotides: 9. CDR1 SGHTA and CDR2 FQGTGA come from the germline V gene. CDR3 sequence reads: CASSLKTGTGQETQYF. CDR3 nucleotide sequence: TGTGCCAGCAGCCTCAAGACCGGGACAGGGCAAGAGACCCAGTACTTC.

The chain is built from TRBV10-3 and TRBJ2-2, with D unclear. The CDR3 consists of 14 residues. The V end was cut by 10 bases, the J end by 4 bases, with 16 bases between. CDR1 and CDR2 from the germline V gene are ENHRY and SYGVKD. The CDR3 DNA reads as TGTGCCAACTCTTTGGGCGCCGGCACCGGGGAGCTGTTTTTT. This gives the protein CANSLGAGTGELFF.

This chain links TRBV3-1 (or the pseudogene TRBV3-2) with TRBJ1-1; 8 positions agree with TRBD1. Trimming took 1 base from V and 10 from J; bases not matched to a gene: 5. In germline, CDR1 is LGHDT, CDR2 YNNKEL (reference sequence). This CDR3 contains 13 residues. This CDR3 is CASSQAGGGGAFF. DNA of the CDR3: TGTGCCAGCAGCCAAGCAGGGGGCGGTGGAGCTTTCTTT.

This chain links TRBV27 with TRBJ1-5; D uncertain. Between the trimmed V and J ends, which lost 6 bases and 3 bases, there was a span of 18 bases. CDR3 length: 16 amino acids. Germline CDR1 MNHEY, CDR2 SMNVEV (reference sequence). CDR3: CASSPNAEGPNQPQHF. In nucleotides, the CDR3 is TGTGCCAGCAGCCCTAATGCGGAAGGCCCCAATCAGCCCCAGCATTTT.

V usage is TRBV3-1 (or the pseudogene TRBV3-2) and J usage is TRBJ2-1, with unresolved D. The CDR3 is 12 amino acids. V was trimmed by 2 bases and J by 7 bases, leaving 6 bases between them. CDR1 is LGHDT and CDR2 is YNNKEL in the germline V gene (reference sequence). The CDR3 DNA sequence: TGTGCCAGCAGCCAACTCACTAATGAGCAGTTCTTC. It yields the protein CASSQLTNEQFF.